This TCR beta chain was observed in a study of T cells in Graves' hyperthyroidism and ophthalmopathy. About the study: Specimen type is peripheral blood, collected at initial diagnosis prior to any treatment.

V lost 8 bases, J lost 5 bases, and 15 bases lay in between. Germline lookup yields CDR1 MNHNS and CDR2 SASEGT. CDR3 size: 13 residues. The sample holds many counts of this clonotype. Its target is unknown. RNA transcripts provided the source from which TCR beta CDR3 regions were amplified. An initial round of RT-PCR targeting the TCR CDR3 relied on the HTBI primer set. Via MiXCR, TCRdb re-called the multiplex PCR reads, giving one row per CDR3 protein. The sample shows fewer than 650,000 distinct CDR3 sequences, about 15% of them seen only once. Study outcomes and limitations: In simple terms, a model built on 13 V-J features told ophthalmopathy apart from stable hyperthyroidism.

The study enrolled patients aged 18 to 65 with newly diagnosed hyperthyroidism of under 2 months' duration. On the basis of clinical symptoms, serum thyroxine and TRAb, thyroid ultrasound and orbital computed tomography, diagnoses were made. The sample comprised blood. The TCR was taken from a woman between 25 and 40 years old with Graves' hyperthyroidism that later progressed to Graves' ophthalmopathy. This chain uses TRBV6-1 with TRBJ1-1; D gene unclear. The CDR3 protein is CASGPIPRTEAFF. CDR3 DNA sequence: TGTGCCAGCGGACCCATCCCACGGACTGAAGCTTTCTTT.